Below, 13 T cell receptor beta chains from the same sample are listed, as sequenced in a study of T-cell reconstitution after alpha-beta-depleted transplantation in children. The TCRbeta library incorporated unique molecular identifiers. TCRdb redid the calling of the PCR reads with MiXCR, one entry per CDR3 protein. The top ten hold 35% to 45% of the sample, which has about 19,000 distinct CDR3 sequences, approximately 13% seen once. Sequencing used PBMCs, mostly from graft donor cells, obtained 60 days after TCRalphabeta/CD19-depleted stem cell transplant. These receptors were obtained from a female patient aged 2-9 years who had a stem cell transplant for congenital amegakaryocytic thrombocytopenia, so the T cells may come from the graft donor.

The chain recombines TRBV29-1 with TRBJ1-5; a weak D match, TRBD1 (5 bases). The V gene's germline CDR1 is SQVTM and CDR2 ANQGSEA. Trimming pared 0 bases from V and 4 bases from J, leaving 13 bases between. The CDR3 loop spans 15 amino acids. CDR3 DNA: TGCAGCGTTGAAGATCAGTCGGGGGAGAATCAGCCCCAGCATTTT. This gives the protein CSVEDQSGENQPQHF.

This clonotype was detected many times. The V and J genes are TRBV11-3 and TRBJ1-2; D gene uncertain. Trimming cost V 3 bases and J 3 bases, with 2 bases left between them. This CDR3 has 11 residues. Germline lookup yields CDR1 SGHNT and CDR2 YENEEA. The CDR3 spells CASSFDYGYTF. In DNA form, the CDR3 reads TGTGCCAGCAGCTTTGACTATGGCTACACCTTC.

This clonotype was detected ten times or more. This chain's CDR3 is CSAWTLAGIYNEQFF. CDR3 in DNA: TGCAGCGCTTGGACTTTAGCGGGGATCTACAATGAGCAGTTCTTC. This sequence joins TRBV29-1 and TRBJ2-1; 8 nucleotides line up with TRBD2. This CDR3 spans 15 amino acids. J lost 3 bases, V lost 7 bases, and 11 bases had no gene match. Germline V gene lookup returns CDR1 SQVTM and CDR2 ANQGSEA.

The V gene is TRBV5-6, the J gene TRBJ2-1; no definite D call. The CDR3 spans 14 residues. Germline assignment: CDR1 SGHDT and CDR2 YYEEEE. Trimming removed 5 bases at V and 5 bases at J, with 14 bases between. Here the CDR3 DNA reads TGTGCCAGCAGTCCCCAACGGCAGAACAATGAGCAGTTCTTC. It yields the protein CASSPQRQNNEQFF.

This clonotype was seen ten or more times. The rearrangement joins TRBV4-1 to TRBJ2-4; 8 bases map to TRBD1. Germline CDR1 is MGHRA and CDR2 is YSYEKL. The CDR3 length is 16 residues. The V segment lost 4 bases and the J segment 2 bases; nucleotides outside the gene matches: 7. The CDR3 loop is CASSLRQGWTKNIQYF. In DNA form, the CDR3 reads TGCGCCAGCAGCCTCCGACAGGGGTGGACCAAAAACATTCAGTACTTC.

On this clonotype: With a much larger clone just one base away, this may be a read error. This rearrangement joins TRBV3-1 to TRBJ2-5, with 12 bases matching TRBD2. The CDR3 has 16 residues. Germline CDR1 and CDR2: LGHDT and YNNKEL (reference sequence). The CDR3 region has the DNA TGTGCCAGCAGCCAGGGGTCTAGCGGGAGGGTAGAGACCCAGTCCTTC. Its protein product is CASSQGSSGRVETQSF.

The table lists this clonotype with many counts. V usage is TRBV29-1 and J usage is TRBJ2-1; TRBD2 matches at 8 bases. The CDR3 is 15 residues long. With V trimmed by 7 bases and J by 9 bases, 17 bases remained unmatched. The germline gives CDR1 SQVTM, CDR2 ANQGSEA. The CDR3 here is CSANTGTRAPGEQFF. The CDR3 DNA reads as TGCAGCGCGAACACCGGGACTAGGGCGCCTGGTGAGCAGTTCTTC.

This clonotype was seen ten or more times. The gene calls are TRBV10-3 and TRBJ1-6; D remains ambiguous. This CDR3 spans 10 amino acids. Per germline, CDR1 ENHRY and CDR2 SYGVKD. The CDR3 bases are TGTGCGATCTCCGGATCACCCCTCCACTTT. Protein product: CAISGSPLHF.

About this clonotype: This may come from a read error, since a much larger clone is one base off. The chain has TRBV18 and TRBJ2-1; D not resolved. The CDR3 is 13 residues long. Germline-derived CDR1 and CDR2 are KGHSH and LQKENI. The ends were cut back, 7 bases at V and 4 bases at J, with 11 bases in the middle. The CDR3 is CASLPPGYNEQFF. In DNA, the CDR3 is TGTGCCAGCTTACCCCCCGGGTACAATGAGCAGTTCTTC.

This clonotype was observed at least ten times. The chain links TRBV6-2 or TRBV6-3 to TRBJ2-7; D is undetermined. The CDR3 has 13 residues. Trimming removed 8 bases at V and 4 bases at J, with 15 bases between. Germline V gene lookup returns CDR1 MNHEY and CDR2 SVGEGT. CDR3 region: CASSPGLTYEQYF. CDR3 DNA sequence: TGTGCCAGCTCACCCGGGCTGACGTACGAGCAGTACTTC.

The chain links TRBV5-1 to TRBJ1-1, with D possibly matching TRBD1 (5 bases). Trimming took off 1 base at V and 1 base at J, with 11 bases between the two ends. Germline V lookup: CDR1 SGHRS, CDR2 YFSETQ. CDR3 length equals 15 residues. The CDR3 is CASSLMGGANTEAFF. The CDR3 DNA reads as TGCGCCAGCAGCTTGATGGGTGGGGCGAACACTGAAGCTTTCTTT.

This clonotype was recorded at least ten times. The chain has TRBV28 and TRBJ2-3, with D tentatively TRBD2 (5 bases). Germline CDR1 MDHEN, CDR2 SYDVKM. V dropped 5 bases and J dropped 3 bases, with 12 bases sitting between them. The CDR3 contains 14 residues. The CDR3 here is CASSLPSGTDTQYF. Here the CDR3 DNA reads TGTGCCAGCAGTCTACCCTCGGGGACAGATACGCAGTATTTT.

This clonotype was seen repeatedly, ten times or more. The chain recombines TRBV5-1 with TRBJ1-6, with 7 bases matching TRBD1. Germline V gene data show CDR1 as SGHRS and CDR2 as YFSETQ. The CDR3 length is 14 residues. V trimming: 2 bases; J trimming: 9 bases; junction bases outside the gene matches: 5. The CDR3 DNA reads as TGCGCCAGCAGCTTTACAGGGGCGACTTCACCCCTCCACTTT. It encodes CASSFTGATSPLHF.